The present entry profiles one T cell receptor beta chain with its context. Naivety among CD8 cells was defined by CD45RO negativity and positive CCR7 selection, thereby excluding terminally differentiated effector memory CD45RA+ cells. These data belong to a study of shared clonotypes between healthy human individuals. Some clones are missing from TCRdb's copy, which holds only in-frame ones; the method was immunoSEQ multiplex PCR. The repertoire holds about 580,000 clones, with 95% to 98% as singletons. This CDR3 is built from 17 residues. Trimming removed 5 bases at V and 4 bases at J, with 20 bases between. CDR1 and CDR2 from the germline V gene are SEHNR and FQNEAQ (reference sequence).

The genes are TRBV7-9 and TRBJ1-4; maybe TRBD1 (5 bases). This TCR derives from a man aged 30 to 45 in good health. Sequenced sample: naive CD8+ T cells sorted from blood. CDR3 amino acids: CASSNTAGDRYNEKLFF. CDR3 DNA sequence: TGTGCCAGCAGCAACACTGCTGGGGACCGCTATAATGAAAAACTGTTTTTT. The whole variable domain, filled in from reference TRBV7-9 and TRBJ1-4, reads DTGVSQNPRHKITKRGQNVTFRCDPISEHNRLYWYRQTLGQGPEFLTYFQNEAQLEKSRLLSDRFSAERPKGSFSTLEIQRTEQGDSAMYLCASSNTAGDRYNEKLFFGSGTQLSVL.